This entry lists 10 T cell receptor beta chains sequenced from one sample in a study of T cell repertoires in cytomegalovirus infection. Which antigens these TCRs recognize remains unknown. TCRdb analysed the reads with MiXCR anew, one entry per CDR3 protein. The sample shows around 900,000 distinct CDR3 sequences, 30% to 40% of them seen only once. This material consisted of cultured CD8+ T cells from PBMCs, taken from culture after CMV antigen stimulation. The receptors stem from a human donor in good health (CMV status not recorded). Some clones in this sample may be carry-over from other donors' samples.

This clonotype was seen once. The genes are TRBV6-2 or TRBV6-3 and TRBJ2-1; 8 nucleotides line up with TRBD2. Per germline, CDR1 MNHEY and CDR2 SVGEGT. This CDR3 is built from 11 residues. V was pared by 7 bases and J by 14 bases, with 7 bases of the junction left unmatched. The CDR3, as DNA: TGTGCCAGCAAAAGAGCGGGGGAGGAGTTCTTC. The encoded protein is CASKRAGEEFF.

This clonotype was observed a handful of times. V and J are TRBV4-1 and TRBJ2-5; 7 bases align to TRBD2. With 1 base clipped from V and 3 bases from J, the junction kept 8 bases outside the gene matches. There are 16 residues in the CDR3. Germline V CDR1 and CDR2: MGHRA, YSYEKL. CDR3 DNA: TGCGCCAGCAGCCAAGGCCACTTAGCGGGTGAAGAGACCCAGTACTTC. It translates to CASSQGHLAGEETQYF.

The V gene is TRBV27, the J gene TRBJ1-2, with TRBD1 identical over 12 bases. The CDR3 runs to 14 residues. CDR1 MNHEY and CDR2 SMNVEV come from the germline V gene (reference sequence). The V segment lost 4 bases and the J segment 7 bases; nucleotides outside the gene matches: 4. The CDR3 nucleotides are TGTGCCAGCAGTTGGGACAGGGGGCGCGGTGGCTACACCTTC. Translation gives CASSWDRGRGGYTF.

This chain links TRBV15 with TRBJ2-1; the D is unclear. V shed 0 bases and J shed 7 bases, with 4 bases lying between them. Germline V CDR1 and CDR2: LNHNV, YYDKDF (reference sequence). This CDR3 is built from 12 residues. CDR3 nucleotides: TGTGCCACCAGCAGAGATTTTAATGAGCAGTTCTTC. Its translation is CATSRDFNEQFF.

This clonotype was seen a few times. The genes are TRBV27 and TRBJ2-2, with unresolved D. The CDR3 has 14 amino acids. V was clipped by 4 bases and J by 2 bases, with 8 bases between them. CDR1 is MNHEY, CDR2 SMNVEV, per germline (reference sequence). DNA for the CDR3: TGTGCCAGCAGTTGGAGCAGAAACACCGGGGAGCTGTTTTTT. Translated, it gives CASSWSRNTGELFF.

The chain employs TRBV6-6 and TRBJ2-1; no reliable D call. Germline CDR1 is MNHNY and CDR2 is SVGAGI (reference sequence). V dropped 0 bases and J dropped 7 bases, with 13 bases sitting between them. CDR3 size: 15 residues. CDR3 residues: CASSYSPSGSNEQFF. The DNA for the CDR3 is TGTGCCAGCAGTTACTCGCCGTCAGGTTCGAATGAGCAGTTCTTC.

This sequence joins TRBV7-6 and TRBJ1-4; TRBD1 might be the D (5 bases). CDR3 length: 16 amino acids. CDR1 is SGHVS, CDR2 FNYEAQ, per germline. Deletions cut 0 bases from V and 4 bases from J, with 12 bases between. CDR3 residues: CASSLARRGLNEKLFF. CDR3 nucleotides: TGTGCCAGCAGCTTAGCGCGCCGGGGCCTTAATGAAAAACTGTTTTTT. The full variable domain, rest sourced from reference TRBV7-6 and TRBJ1-4, is GAGVSQSPRYKVTKRGQDVALRCDPISGHVSLYWYRQALGQGPEFLTYFNYEAQQDKSGLPNDRFSAERPEGSISTLTIQRTEQRDSAMYRCASSLARRGLNEKLFFGSGTQLSVL.

This clonotype showed up just a few times. This chain connects TRBV7-6 to TRBJ1-4; a possible D gene is TRBD1 (6 bases). This CDR3 is 14 amino acids long. Germline V gives CDR1 SGHVS, CDR2 FNYEAQ. The germline V and J ends were trimmed by 6 bases and 7 bases, with 15 bases remaining between them. The CDR3 sequence: CASRQEQGSEKLFF. CDR3 DNA: TGTGCCAGCAGACAAGAACAGGGTAGTGAAAAACTGTTTTTT.

A remark on this clonotype: A read error may produce the germline difference seen at one junction end. The gene calls are TRBV6-1 and TRBJ1-5; 8 bases fit TRBD1. The CDR3 length is 15 residues. Germline values: CDR1 MNHNS, CDR2 SASEGT. The CDR3 nucleotides read TGTGCCAGCAGTGCCGGGACAGGTGGCAATCGGCCCCAGCATTTT. Translating it yields CASSAGTGGNRPQHF.

V gene TRBV6-8 combines with J gene TRBJ2-7, with TRBD1 matching over 9 bases. Germline CDR1 and CDR2: MNHGY and SAAAGT. V dropped 10 bases and J dropped 4; count of bases not matched to a gene: 2. The CDR3 consists of 11 residues. The CDR3 loop reads CATGQGYEQYV. CDR3 DNA: TGTGCCACCGGACAGGGGTACGAGCAGTACGTC.